The rows below give T cell receptor beta chains drawn from one sample of a study of T cells in Graves' hyperthyroidism and ophthalmopathy. One entry per CDR3 protein results from TCRdb running MiXCR on the multiplex PCR reads. The data show 300,000 to 350,000 distinct CDR3 sequences, around 23% seen once. The material sequenced was blood. Every receptor here comes from a woman between 50 and 59 years old with Graves' hyperthyroidism. The CDR3 runs from the conserved cysteine through the conserved F or W.

v_call	j_call	cdr3_aa
TRBV4-2	TRBJ1-1	CASSPPRQLNTEAFF
TRBV28	TRBJ1-2	CASSSAGGLGHGYTF
TRBV12-3/TRBV12-4	TRBJ1-4	CASRTQGLANEKLFF
TRBV3-1	TRBJ2-7	CASRPTSGGVQYF
TRBV6-1	TRBJ1-2	CASSYRGTGLGYGYTF
TRBV20-1	TRBJ2-1	CSAIRSSYNEQFF
TRBV9	TRBJ1-6	CASSFTGTQNSPLHF
TRBV20-1	TRBJ1-4	CSARDGGKLFF
TRBV19	TRBJ1-1	CASSPGQSRRNTEAFF
TRBV28	TRBJ1-2	CASKSVGLLHGYTF
TRBV12-3/TRBV12-4	TRBJ2-5	CASGLAERLAGKKETQYF
TRBV18	TRBJ2-1	CASSPELGNEQFF
TRBV14	TRBJ1-2	CASSPWTASSGGYTF
TRBV18	TRBJ2-7	CASSPGQGYYEQYF
TRBV3-1	TRBJ2-2	CASSRRTGPTGELFF
TRBV10-3	TRBJ1-1	CAIKGTTNTEAFF
TRBV29-1	TRBJ2-1	CSVGLAGYNEQFF
TRBV7-2	TRBJ1-2	CASSLAPGRANYGYTF
TRBV28	TRBJ2-5	CASNTKRRKETQYF
TRBV6-1	TRBJ1-6	CASSSPSGGRVNSPLHF
TRBV9	TRBJ2-1	CASSVRLAGLEQFF
TRBV11-2	TRBJ1-1	CASSLARTQAFF
TRBV28	TRBJ2-7	CASSSQDRIVEQYF
TRBV12-3/TRBV12-4	TRBJ2-4	CASSFGSTRGNIQYF
TRBV10-2	TRBJ1-1	CASSERAMNTEAFF
TRBV6-1	TRBJ2-7	CASSEVEHTYEQYF
TRBV6-2/TRBV6-3	TRBJ1-4	CASSYQGWGTNEKLFF
TRBV30	TRBJ2-3	CAWTPGLGDTQYF
TRBV20-1	TRBJ1-1	CSARVGALGTEAFF
TRBV10-3	TRBJ2-1	CAISELAGGNEQFF
TRBV30	TRBJ2-5	CAWSVGGSGMTQYF
TRBV20-1	TRBJ1-2	CSASLAGGLGGYTF
TRBV7-9	TRBJ1-2	CASSPGLNNYGYTF
TRBV5-5	TRBJ1-5	CASGSGTSNQPQHF
TRBV27	TRBJ2-1	CASRCSGREYNEQFF
TRBV20-1	TRBJ2-2	CSARDLGGSITGELFF
TRBV2	TRBJ2-7	CASSLAGGGRNSYEQYF
TRBV14	TRBJ1-3	CASSQDSWAGNTIYF
TRBV9	TRBJ2-1	CASSVEAGKVSYNEQFF
TRBV2	TRBJ2-7	CASSFRSLHRDYEQYF
TRBV2	TRBJ1-6	CASSPGTGGSPLHF
TRBV5-1	TRBJ2-7	CASRPDSLQEQYF
TRBV28	TRBJ2-1	CASSYPPGQGYNEQFF
TRBV6-1	TRBJ2-7	CASRLLETGEQYF
TRBV6-1	TRBJ1-2	CASSEGTGRYGYTF